This T cell receptor (beta chain) is from a study of T cell responses to AZD1222 COVID-19 vaccine. Data came from immunoSEQ multiplex PCR; TCRdb stores just in-frame clones and leaves some out. Here the sample spans over 140,000 clones, 80% to 95% being singletons. As to this clone: Its antigen remains unknown.

Germline CDR1 and CDR2: LNHDA and SQIVND (reference sequence). The CDR3 has 15 residues. Trimming took off 0 bases at V and 5 bases at J, with 10 bases between the two ends. Study-level points and caveats: The peak T cell response came first, and repertoires were sampled only after it. Targeting of unmutated variant regions was reportedly seen in nearly half of spike-specific TCRs. Vaccination with two AZD1222 doses was followed by a rise in Spike-specific TCR breadth and depth.

This TCR derives from an adult who received the AZD1222 COVID-19 vaccine. The input for sequencing was peripheral blood, taken 28 days after the second AZD1222 dose. This chain connects TRBV19 to TRBJ2-2; maybe TRBD2 (6 bases). The CDR3 DNA reads TGTGCCAGTAGTATAGAAGGAGGGCGGACCGGGGAGCTGTTTTTT. Protein product: CASSIEGGRTGELFF.